Listed below are T cell receptor beta chains from one sample, sequenced in a study of cytomegalovirus exposure and HLA in healthy donors. Profiled with immunoSEQ multiplex PCR; TCRdb holds only in-frame clones, not every one. Of 130,000 to 150,000 clones listed, about 73% are singletons. Sample: PBMCs. These receptors all stem from a man aged 35 to 55 in good health and CMV-seropositive. Each CDR3 is given with its conserved first and last residue. The D gene is left open where the match is weak. Size tells how often a clone was seen (once, few, many) or the class of an expanded clone, and some rows leave it out.

>TRBV10-3|-|few|TRBJ2-5
TGTGCCATCAAGGCCCTCCCGGGGGAGGCCCAGTACTTC
CAIKALPGEAQYF
>TRBV7-9|-|few|TRBJ2-1
TGTGCCAGCAGCTCCCAGGGCCATGAGCAGTTCTTC
CASSSQGHEQFF
>TRBV5-4|-|-|TRBJ2-5
TGTGCCAGCAGCTTTCACAGGAAAGAGACCCAGTACTTC
CASSFHRKETQYF
>TRBV6-6|TRBD1|-|TRBJ1-2
TGTGCCAGCAGTTACCAACCAGGGGGCTATGGCTACACCTTC
CASSYQPGGYGYTF
>TRBV7-9|-|-|TRBJ2-7
TGTTCCAGCAGCTCAAATTACGGCTACGAGCAGTACTTC
CSSSSNYGYEQYF
>TRBV29-1|TRBD1|few|TRBJ1-2
TGCAGCGTCCCACAGGGGATCTATGGCTACACCTTC
CSVPQGIYGYTF
>TRBV7-9|TRBD1|-|TRBJ2-7
TGTGCCAGCAGCTTACGGGACAGCTACGAGCAGTACTTC
CASSLRDSYEQYF
>TRBV6-1|TRBD2|-|TRBJ2-5
TGTGCCAGCAGTGTAGCTAGCGGGAACACAGGGGAGACCCAGTACTTC
CASSVASGNTGETQYF
>TRBV7-9|-|-|TRBJ1-5
TGTGCCAGCAGCCTCGGAGGGTCCGGCAATCAGCCCCAGCATTTT
CASSLGGSGNQPQHF
>TRBV5-1|TRBD2|-|TRBJ2-2
TGCGCCAGCAGCTCCGGGGGACTAGCGGGAGGGTACACCGGGGAGCTGTTTTTT
CASSSGGLAGGYTGELFF
>TRBV10-3|-|-|TRBJ1-5
TGTGCCATCAGTGAGGGGGCGCTGGGCAATCAGCCCCAGCATTTT
CAISEGALGNQPQHF
>TRBV30|TRBD2|once|TRBJ2-1
TGTGCCTGGAGTCCTGCCTCCGAAGGACTAGCCCGCTACAATGAGCAGTTCTTC
CAWSPASEGLARYNEQFF
>TRBV19|TRBD1|few|TRBJ2-2
TGTGCCAGTAGACAGGGGGCAAACACCGGGGAGCTGTTTTTT
CASRQGANTGELFF
>TRBV19|-|few|TRBJ1-5
TGTGCCAGTAGCACCAGGGCTGGCAATCAGCCCCAGCATTTT
CASSTRAGNQPQHF
>TRBV10-2|-|-|TRBJ1-1
TGCGCCAGCAGATCAGGAATCCCTGAAGCTTTCTTT
CASRSGIPEAFF
>TRBV6-5|-|-|TRBJ1-4
TGTGCCAGTAGTTACTCCGGCGGCAGGGACTTCGGAAAACTGTTTTTT
CASSYSGGRDFGKLFF
>TRBV7-2|-|-|TRBJ2-2
TGTGCCAGCATGGGGGCGGGTACCGGGGAGCTGTTTTTT
CASMGAGTGELFF
>TRBV30|-|-|TRBJ1-2
TGTGCCTGGAGTCTTAACAATGGCTACACCTTC
CAWSLNNGYTF
>TRBV9|TRBD2|-|TRBJ2-3
TGTGCCAGCAGCGTAGGTCTAGCGGGAGTGGCAGATACGCAGTATTTT
CASSVGLAGVADTQYF
>TRBV29-1|-|-|TRBJ2-7
TGCAGCGTTGAAGAAGCGGTCCACGAGCAGTACTTC
CSVEEAVHEQYF
>TRBV5-1|TRBD1|-|TRBJ2-1
TGCGCCAGCAGCTGGGGACAGACTCCGAGCGAGCAGTTCTTC
CASSWGQTPSEQFF
>TRBV11-1|TRBD2|once|TRBJ2-2
TGTGCCAGCAGTTCGCCCGGGACTACGAACACCGGGGAGCTGTTTTTT
CASSSPGTTNTGELFF
>TRBV11-2|-|-|TRBJ2-1
TGTGCCAGCAGCTTAGGAGGGAGTGAGCAGTTCTTC
CASSLGGSEQFF
>TRBV7-2|-|-|TRBJ2-3
TGTGCCAGCAGCCGTCGGTATGATACGCAGTATTTT
CASSRRYDTQYF
>TRBV5-1|TRBD2|-|TRBJ2-5
TGCGCCAGCAGCTTCGGGGGAGGGCCTCGGGAGACCCAGTACTTC
CASSFGGGPRETQYF
>TRBV25-1|-|-|TRBJ1-1
TGTGCCAGCAGCGGTTTTAACAGGGAAAAGGAGTCAGCTTTCTTT
CASSGFNREKESAFF
>TRBV6-6|-|few|TRBJ2-7
TGTGCCAGCAGTCACGATCGGGTCTACGAGCAGTACTTC
CASSHDRVYEQYF
>TRBV13|TRBD1|-|TRBJ2-5
TGTGCCAGCAGCCGGGGACAGGGGCGTTTTTTGGGAGAGACCCAGTACTTC
CASSRGQGRFLGETQYF
>TRBV5-8|-|-|TRBJ1-2
TGTGCCAGCAGCTTCTTTCCAGGGTCCGGAGGCTACACCTTC
CASSFFPGSGGYTF
>TRBV4-1|TRBD1|-|TRBJ2-5
TGCGCCAGCAGCCAGACCTATCCGGGACAGGGGAGAGAGACCCAGTACTTC
CASSQTYPGQGRETQYF
>TRBV5-4|TRBD2|-|TRBJ2-1
TGTGCCAGCAGCTCGGGTGGGACTAGCGGGCCCTCCTACAATGAGCAGTTCTTC
CASSSGGTSGPSYNEQFF
>TRBV4-1|-|-|TRBJ1-1
TGCGCCAGCAGCCAAGCCAACCAGGGTTTTGGAGCTTTCTTT
CASSQANQGFGAFF
>TRBV19|-|-|TRBJ1-5
TGTGCCAGTAGTATTCCCGGAGGGCATCAGCCCCAGCATTTT
CASSIPGGHQPQHF
>TRBV27|-|once|TRBJ2-3
TGTGCCAGCAGTCTCGGAGATACGCAGTATTTT
CASSLGDTQYF
>TRBV2|-|-|TRBJ2-5
TGTGCCAGCAGTGAAGCTCGGGTAGGCGAGACCCAGTACTTC
CASSEARVGETQYF
>TRBV19|-|-|TRBJ1-5
TGTGCCAGTAGTATTAGTTTTTATAGCAATCAGCCCCAGCATTTT
CASSISFYSNQPQHF
>TRBV4-1|TRBD1|-|TRBJ2-7
TGCGCCAGCAGCCAAGAGGCGGGACAGGGGAGGCGCGAGCAGTACTTC
CASSQEAGQGRREQYF
>TRBV29-1|TRBD2|-|TRBJ2-1
TGCAGCGTTGCCGGTGTAGCGGGAGTCAACAATGAGCAGTTCTTC
CSVAGVAGVNNEQFF
>TRBV9|TRBD2|-|TRBJ2-1
TGTGCCAGCAGCGTAGCTACTAGCGGGAGACACAATGAGCAGTTCTTC
CASSVATSGRHNEQFF
>TRBV5-1|-|-|TRBJ1-4
TGCGCCAGCAGCGGGGGACTGGGAAATGAAAAACTGTTTTTT
CASSGGLGNEKLFF
>TRBV16|-|-|TRBJ1-2
TGTGCCAGCAGCCAATCTCGTGGCTACACCTTC
CASSQSRGYTF
>TRBV25-1|-|-|TRBJ2-2
TGTGCCAGCAGCGGCTCTAGCACCGGGGAGCTGTTTTTT
CASSGSSTGELFF
>TRBV2|TRBD1|-|TRBJ2-2
TGTGCCAGCAGTGAAGCGCACAGGGGGAGCACCGGGGAGCTGTTTTTT
CASSEAHRGSTGELFF
>TRBV27|TRBD2|-|TRBJ2-1
TGTGCCAGCAGCCGCGAGACTAGCGGGAGCTACAATGAGCAGTTCTTC
CASSRETSGSYNEQFF